This TCR beta chain is from a study of cytomegalovirus exposure and HLA in healthy donors. Germline V gene sequence: CDR1 SQVTM, CDR2 ANQGSEA. The CDR3 sequence is 16 residues long. The PCR had 60 Vbeta and 13 Jbeta primers. Clones were sequenced by immunoSEQ multiplex PCR, and TCRdb holds only the in-frame ones, with some missing. There are 35,000 to 45,000 clones in the sample; about 60% occur only once, and around 12% lies in the top ten. This clone was detected a few times. The sample taken for sequencing was PBMCs. This rearrangement joins TRBV29-1 to TRBJ2-1; 13 nucleotides match TRBD2. The clonotype comes from a man in his 60s in good health and CMV-seropositive. CDR3 loop: CRVLAGGLLSYNEQFF. The CDR3, as DNA: TGCAGGGTACTAGCGGGAGGGCTATTGTCCTACAATGAGCAGTTCTTC.